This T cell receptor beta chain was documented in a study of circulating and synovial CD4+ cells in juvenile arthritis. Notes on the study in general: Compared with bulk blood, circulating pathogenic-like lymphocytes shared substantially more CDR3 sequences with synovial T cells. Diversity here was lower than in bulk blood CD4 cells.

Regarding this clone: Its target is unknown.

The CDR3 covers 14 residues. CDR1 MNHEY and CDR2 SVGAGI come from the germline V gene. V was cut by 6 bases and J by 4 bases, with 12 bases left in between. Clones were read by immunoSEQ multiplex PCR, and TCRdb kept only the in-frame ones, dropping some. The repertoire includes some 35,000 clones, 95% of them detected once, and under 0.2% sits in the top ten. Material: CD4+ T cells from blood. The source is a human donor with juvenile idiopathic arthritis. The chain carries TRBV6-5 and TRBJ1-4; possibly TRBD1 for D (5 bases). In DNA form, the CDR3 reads TGTGCCAGCAGGGTGACAGTGAGTAATGAAAAACTGTTTTTT. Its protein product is CASRVTVSNEKLFF.